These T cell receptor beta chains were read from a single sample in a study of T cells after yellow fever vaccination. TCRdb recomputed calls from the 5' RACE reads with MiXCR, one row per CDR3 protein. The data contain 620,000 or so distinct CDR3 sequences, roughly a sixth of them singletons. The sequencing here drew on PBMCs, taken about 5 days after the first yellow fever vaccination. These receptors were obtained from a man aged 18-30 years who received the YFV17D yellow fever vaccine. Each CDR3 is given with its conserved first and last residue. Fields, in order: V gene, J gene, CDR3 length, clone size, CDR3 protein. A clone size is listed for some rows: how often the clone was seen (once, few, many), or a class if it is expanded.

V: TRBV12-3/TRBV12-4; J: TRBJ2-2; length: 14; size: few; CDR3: CASKPGQAGGELFF
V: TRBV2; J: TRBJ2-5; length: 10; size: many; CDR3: CASSVETQYF
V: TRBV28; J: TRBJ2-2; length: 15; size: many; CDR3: CASSLGARETGELFF
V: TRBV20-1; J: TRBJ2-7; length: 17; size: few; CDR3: CSARDEETSGVSYEQYF
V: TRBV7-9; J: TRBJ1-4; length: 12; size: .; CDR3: CASSRDEEKLFF
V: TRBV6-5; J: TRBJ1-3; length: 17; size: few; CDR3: CASSYDQRAVLGNTIYF
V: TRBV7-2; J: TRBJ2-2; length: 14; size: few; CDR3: CASSPILNTGELFF
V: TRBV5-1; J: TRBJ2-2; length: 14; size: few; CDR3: CASTVTTNTGELFF
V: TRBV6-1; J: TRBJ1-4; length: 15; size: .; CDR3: CATPGQGGENEKLFF
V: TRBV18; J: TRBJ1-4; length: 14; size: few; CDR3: CASSPQGASEKLFF
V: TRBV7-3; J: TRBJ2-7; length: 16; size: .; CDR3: CASSSTPVGSRGEQYF
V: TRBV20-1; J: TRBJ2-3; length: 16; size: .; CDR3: CSARGLVAGSTDTQYF
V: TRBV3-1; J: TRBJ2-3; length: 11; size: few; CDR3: CASSQESTQYF
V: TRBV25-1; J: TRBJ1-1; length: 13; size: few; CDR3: CASSEGAETEAFF
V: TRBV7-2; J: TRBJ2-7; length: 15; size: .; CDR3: CASTLGGASGLEQYF
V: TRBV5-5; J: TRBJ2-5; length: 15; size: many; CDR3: CASSLGGTGQETQYF
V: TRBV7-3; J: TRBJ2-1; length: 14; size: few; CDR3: CASSERGGSNEQFF
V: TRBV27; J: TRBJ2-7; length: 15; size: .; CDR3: CASSLTASYSYEQYF
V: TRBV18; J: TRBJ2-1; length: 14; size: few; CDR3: CASSPVDKPNEQFF
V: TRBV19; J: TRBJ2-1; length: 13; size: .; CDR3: CASSIVPDNEQFF
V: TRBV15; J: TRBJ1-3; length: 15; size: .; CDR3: CATSGGQAAGNTIYF
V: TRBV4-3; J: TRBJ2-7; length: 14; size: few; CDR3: CASSFWDRSYEQYF
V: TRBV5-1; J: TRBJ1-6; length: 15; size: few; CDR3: CASSPVAGDGSPLHF
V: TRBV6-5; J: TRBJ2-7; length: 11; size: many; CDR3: CASSYNYEQYF
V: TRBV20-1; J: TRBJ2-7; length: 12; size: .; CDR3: CSAGSYSYEQYF
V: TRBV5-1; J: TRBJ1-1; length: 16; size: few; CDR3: CASSLEVTGRNTEAFF
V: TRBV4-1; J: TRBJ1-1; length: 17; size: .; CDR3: CASSERGVDRVGTEAFF
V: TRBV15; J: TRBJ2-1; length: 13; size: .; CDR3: CATSSDRRNEQFF
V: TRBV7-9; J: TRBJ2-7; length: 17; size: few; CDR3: CASSLALGEGLMYEQYF
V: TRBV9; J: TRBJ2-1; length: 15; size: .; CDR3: CASSVGQGSYNEQFF
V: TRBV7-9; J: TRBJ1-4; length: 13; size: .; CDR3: CASSLVSNEKLFF
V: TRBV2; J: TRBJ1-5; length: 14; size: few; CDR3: CASSAVGADQPQHF